This entry lists 3 T cell receptor beta chains sequenced from one sample in a study of cytomegalovirus exposure and HLA in healthy donors. 13 Jbeta primers and 60 Vbeta primers were used for the PCR. TCRdb keeps only in-frame clones here, not all; method: immunoSEQ multiplex PCR. The sample holds approximately 170,000 clones, approximately 59% seen once. What was sequenced was PBMCs. The receptor source for this set is a man between 40 and 49 years old in good health and CMV-seronegative.

The V and J genes are TRBV7-2 and TRBJ2-2, with TRBD2 matching over 9 bases. CDR3 size: 16 residues. Germline V gives CDR1 SGHTA, CDR2 FQGNSA. Trimming at V came to 4 bases and at J to 3 bases, leaving 6 bases not matched to a gene. CDR3 amino acids: CASSSNLAGYTGELFF. The CDR3, as DNA: TGTGCCAGCAGCTCCAATCTAGCGGGGTACACCGGGGAGCTGTTTTTT.

The gene calls are TRBV5-4 and TRBJ2-5; 9 bases fit TRBD2. The V gene end was trimmed by 0 bases and the J gene end by 5 bases; junction bases not matched to a gene: 11. CDR1 is SGHNT, CDR2 YYREEE, per germline (reference sequence). The CDR3 has 17 amino acids. CDR3 DNA: TGTGCCAGCAGCTTGGCCGTAGCGGGAGCGATTAGGGAGACCCAGTACTTC. Protein product: CASSLAVAGAIRETQYF.

The chain combines TRBV30 with TRBJ1-1, with D tentatively TRBD1 (5 bases). The V end lost 3 bases, the J end lost 2 bases, and 10 bases lay between the germline ends. CDR3 size: 13 residues. CDR1 GTSNPN and CDR2 SVGIG come from the germline V gene (reference sequence). The CDR3 spells CAWRSGGNTEAFF. Here the CDR3 DNA reads TGTGCCTGGAGGAGCGGGGGAAACACTGAAGCTTTCTTT.